This TCR beta chain was retrieved from a study of shared clonotypes between healthy human individuals. Study-level results: Relative to clonotypes present in all four donors, those not shared had lower generation probabilities.

From germline, CDR1 is MNHEY and CDR2 SMNVEV (reference sequence). This CDR3 spans 14 amino acids. The V gene end was trimmed by 4 bases and the J gene end by 0 bases; junction bases not matched to a gene: 1. DNA at about 210 ng, about 30,000 T cell genomes, went into sorted-subset replicate PCRs. Using immunoSEQ multiplex PCR, the repertoire was profiled, and TCRdb retains in-frame clones only, with some absent. This table holds over a million clones, around three quarters found once. Comment on this clone: Its antigen remains unknown.

The sequence derives from a man aged 18 to 30 in good health. Some clones in this sample may be carry-over from other donors' samples. V gene TRBV27 combines with J gene TRBJ2-5; 8 bases align to TRBD1. The sample consisted of memory CD4+ T cells from PBMCs. Subset meaning: CD45RA-negative fraction. For the CDR3, the DNA is TGTGCCAGCAGTTGGACAGGGAACCAAGAGACCCAGTACTTC. It specifies CASSWTGNQETQYF.